This T cell receptor beta chain is drawn from a study of T cell changes during pregnancy in multiple sclerosis. Assay used: immunoSEQ multiplex PCR; TCRdb lists only in-frame clones, some missing. The table lists approximately 85,000 clones, approximately 91% of them singletons. Trimming pared 5 bases from V and 0 bases from J, leaving 14 bases between. Germline V gives CDR1 SEHNR, CDR2 FQNEAQ (reference sequence). The CDR3 spans 16 residues. The chain joins TRBV7-9 to TRBJ2-1; a weak D match, TRBD1 (6 bases). Sequenced material: peripheral blood, taken in the first trimester of pregnancy. This TCR derives from a female donor with multiple sclerosis, enrolled in a pregnancy study. The CDR3 DNA reads as TGTGCCAGCAGCAATCTGGGGACAACCTCCTACAATGAGCAGTTCTTC. Amino acids: CASSNLGTTSYNEQFF.